This TCR beta chain was documented in a study of identical twins. Broader study findings: Analyses based on zero insertions could be partly confounded by invariant MAIT and iNKT cells.

CDR3 length: 16 amino acids. Trimming removed 2 bases from V and 1 base from J, with 13 bases in between. Germline CDR1 MDHEN, CDR2 SYDVKM. This clonotype showed up just a few times. Its specificity is not known. TCRdb fed the 5' RACE reads into MiXCR, producing one record per CDR3 protein. The table has 650,000 to 800,000 distinct CDR3 sequences, under 9% seen once. This sample was shared with a second study, whose subject was yellow fever vaccine responses in identical twins.

The gene calls are TRBV28 and TRBJ2-3; tentatively, D is TRBD1 (6 bases). Sequencing input: PBMCs. The sequence came from a woman younger than 30 in good health. CDR3 nucleotide sequence: TGTGCCAGCAGTTTAATATCAGGGGACGGCACAGATACGCAGTATTTT. Encoded protein: CASSLISGDGTDTQYF.